A few counts support the clone carrying this T cell receptor (beta chain). Trimming removed 3 bases at V and 9 bases at J, with 13 bases between. The CDR3 extends over 13 amino acids. TCRdb reprocessed the 5' RACE reads with MiXCR, giving one entry per CDR3 protein. Of some 10,000 distinct CDR3 sequences in the sample, more than 15% were seen once. This sample is part of a study of spatial heterogeneity in lung cancer. Time point reported: sample taken at primary tumor resection. No cells were sorted before sequencing. The whole RNA sequenced was extracted from tumor, nontumor lung or frozen PBMC. Untreated early-stage non-small cell lung cancer patients, 65 to 90 in total, were the donors.

The material sequenced was PBMCs, taken at surgery. The chain combines TRBV12-3 or TRBV12-4 with TRBJ2-3; D not resolved. The receptor was derived from a male donor with early-stage non-small cell lung cancer. The CDR3 DNA reads as TGTGCCAGCAGTTTTCCCGACGAGTGGACGCAGTATTTT. Amino acid sequence: CASSFPDEWTQYF.